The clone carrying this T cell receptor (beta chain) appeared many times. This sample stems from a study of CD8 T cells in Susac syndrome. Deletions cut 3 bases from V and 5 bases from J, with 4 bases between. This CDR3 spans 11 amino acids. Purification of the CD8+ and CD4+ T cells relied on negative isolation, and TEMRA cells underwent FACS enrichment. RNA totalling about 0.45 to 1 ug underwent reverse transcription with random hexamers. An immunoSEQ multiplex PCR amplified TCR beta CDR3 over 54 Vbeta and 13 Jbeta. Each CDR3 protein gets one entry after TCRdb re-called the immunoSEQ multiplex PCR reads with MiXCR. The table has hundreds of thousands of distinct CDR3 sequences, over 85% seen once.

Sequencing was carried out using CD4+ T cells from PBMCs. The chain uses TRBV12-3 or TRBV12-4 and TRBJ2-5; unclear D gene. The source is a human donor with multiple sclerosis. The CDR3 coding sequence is TGTGCCAGCAGTTTGCGGGAGACCCAGTACTTC. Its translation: CASSLRETQYF.